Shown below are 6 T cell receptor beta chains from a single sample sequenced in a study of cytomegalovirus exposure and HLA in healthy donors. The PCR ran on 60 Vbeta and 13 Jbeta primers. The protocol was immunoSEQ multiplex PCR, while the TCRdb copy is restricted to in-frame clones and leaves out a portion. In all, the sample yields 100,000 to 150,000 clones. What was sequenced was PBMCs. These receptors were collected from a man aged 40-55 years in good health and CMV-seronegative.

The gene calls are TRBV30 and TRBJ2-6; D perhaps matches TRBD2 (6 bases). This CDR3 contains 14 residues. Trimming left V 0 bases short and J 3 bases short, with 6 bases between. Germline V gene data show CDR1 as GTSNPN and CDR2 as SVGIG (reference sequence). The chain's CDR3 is CAWSVAGGANVLTF. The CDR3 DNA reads TGTGCCTGGAGTGTAGCGGGTGGGGCCAACGTCCTGACTTTC.

This CDR3 reads CASSKTGTGGRSSYEQYF. In nucleotides, the CDR3 is TGTGCCAGCAGTAAAACCGGGACAGGGGGCCGGAGCTCCTACGAGCAGTACTTC. The V call is TRBV27, the J call TRBJ2-7; 12 bases are shared with TRBD1. Losses at the gene ends were 5 bases for V and 0 bases for J; bases not matched to a gene: 11. This CDR3 is built from 18 residues. Per germline, CDR1 MNHEY and CDR2 SMNVEV (reference sequence).

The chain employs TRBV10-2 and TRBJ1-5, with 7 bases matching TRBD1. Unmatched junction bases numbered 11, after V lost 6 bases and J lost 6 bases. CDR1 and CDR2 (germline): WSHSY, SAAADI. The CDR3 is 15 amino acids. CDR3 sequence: CASSQNRGGLQPQHF. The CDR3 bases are TGCGCCAGCAGCCAAAACAGGGGCGGGCTTCAGCCCCAGCATTTT.

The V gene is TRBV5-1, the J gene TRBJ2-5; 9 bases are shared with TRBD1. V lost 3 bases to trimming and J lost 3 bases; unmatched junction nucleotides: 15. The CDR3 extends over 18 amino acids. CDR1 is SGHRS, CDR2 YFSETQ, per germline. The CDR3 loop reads CASSSTPPPWTGEETQYF. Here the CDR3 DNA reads TGCGCCAGCAGCTCAACGCCCCCTCCTTGGACAGGGGAAGAGACCCAGTACTTC.

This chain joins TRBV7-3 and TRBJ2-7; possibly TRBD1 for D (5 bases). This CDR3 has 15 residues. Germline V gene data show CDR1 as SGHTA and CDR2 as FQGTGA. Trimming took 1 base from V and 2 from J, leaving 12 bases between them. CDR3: CASSLIPGPTYEQYF. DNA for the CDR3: TGTGCCAGCAGCTTAATTCCAGGGCCAACCTACGAGCAGTACTTC. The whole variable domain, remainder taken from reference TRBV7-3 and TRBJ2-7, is GAGVSQTPSNKVTEKGKYVELRCDPISGHTALYWYRQSLGQGPEFLIYFQGTGAADDSGLPNDRFFAVRPEGSVSTLKIQRTERGDSAVYLCASSLIPGPTYEQYFGPGTRLTVT.

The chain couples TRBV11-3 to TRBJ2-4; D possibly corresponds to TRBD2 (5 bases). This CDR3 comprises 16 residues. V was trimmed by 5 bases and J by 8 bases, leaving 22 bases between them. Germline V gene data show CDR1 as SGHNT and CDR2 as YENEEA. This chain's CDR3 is CASSLEGGQGRDIQYF. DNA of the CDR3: TGTGCCAGCAGCCTCGAGGGTGGGCAAGGTCGGGACATTCAGTACTTC. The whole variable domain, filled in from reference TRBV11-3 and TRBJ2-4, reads EAGVVQSPRYKIIEKKQPVAFWCNPISGHNTLYWYLQNLGQGPELLIRYENEEAVDDSQLPKDRFSAERLKGVDSTLKIQPAELGDSAVYLCASSLEGGQGRDIQYFGAGTRLSVL.